A selection of T cell receptor beta chains follows, all from one sample in a study of blood T cells in healthy people across ages. TCRdb passed the 5' RACE reads through MiXCR, listing each CDR3 protein once. Of hundreds of thousands of distinct CDR3 sequences listed, 56% were seen once; the top ten hold about a quarter. The source material was blood. These receptors all stem from a man aged 35-49 years in good health. The CDR3 runs from the conserved cysteine through the conserved F or W. The order of the fields is V gene, clone size, D gene, J gene, CDR3 DNA, CDR3 protein. A D gene is named only where the DNA matches it firmly. The size of a clone is reported for some rows only, either as once, few or many, or as a class for expanded clones.

V gene: TRBV24-1; clone size: NA; D gene: TRBD2; J gene: TRBJ2-3; CDR3 DNA: TGTGCCACCAGTGATTTTCGACTAGCGGGCACAGATACGCAGTATTTT; CDR3 protein: CATSDFRLAGTDTQYF
V gene: TRBV7-9; clone size: NA; D gene: NA; J gene: TRBJ1-1; CDR3 DNA: TGTGCCAGCAGCGTCCGGGACGGGAACACTGAAGCTTTCTTT; CDR3 protein: CASSVRDGNTEAFF
V gene: TRBV7-2; clone size: NA; D gene: NA; J gene: TRBJ2-7; CDR3 DNA: TGTGCCAGCAGCTTAGCCCGCAGTCACCTCTCCTACGAGCAGTACTTC; CDR3 protein: CASSLARSHLSYEQYF
V gene: TRBV11-2; clone size: NA; D gene: TRBD2; J gene: TRBJ2-5; CDR3 DNA: TGTGCCAGCAGCCCGACAGTGCCGGGGGGACAAGAGACCCAGTACTTC; CDR3 protein: CASSPTVPGGQETQYF
V gene: TRBV4-3; clone size: NA; D gene: NA; J gene: TRBJ2-7; CDR3 DNA: TGCGCCAGCAGCCAAGTTAGCCCAGGGGGGTACGACGAGCAGTACTTC; CDR3 protein: CASSQVSPGGYDEQYF
V gene: TRBV12-3/TRBV12-4; clone size: NA; D gene: NA; J gene: TRBJ2-7; CDR3 DNA: TGTGCCAGCAGTTTACGACTCGGCAACTACGAGCAGTACTTC; CDR3 protein: CASSLRLGNYEQYF
V gene: TRBV20-1; clone size: NA; D gene: NA; J gene: TRBJ2-2; CDR3 DNA: TGCAGTGCTAGAGGGGTCAGGATGAACACCGGGGAGCTGTTTTTT; CDR3 protein: CSARGVRMNTGELFF
V gene: TRBV18; clone size: few; D gene: NA; J gene: TRBJ2-3; CDR3 DNA: TGTGCCAGCTCACCACAAACCACAGATACGCAGTATTTT; CDR3 protein: CASSPQTTDTQYF
V gene: TRBV7-3; clone size: NA; D gene: TRBD2; J gene: TRBJ2-3; CDR3 DNA: TGTGCCAGCAGCCCGGGACTAGCGGGAGGGTGGACAGATACGCAGTATTTT; CDR3 protein: CASSPGLAGGWTDTQYF
V gene: TRBV5-5; clone size: few; D gene: NA; J gene: TRBJ2-1; CDR3 DNA: TGTGCCAGCAGCTTGGTCTTCAAGGGGCTCGGCTACAATGAGCAGTTCTTC; CDR3 protein: CASSLVFKGLGYNEQFF
V gene: TRBV25-1; clone size: NA; D gene: NA; J gene: TRBJ2-1; CDR3 DNA: TGTGCCAGCAGTGACTGGACACGCTACAATGAGCAGTTCTTC; CDR3 protein: CASSDWTRYNEQFF
V gene: TRBV18; clone size: NA; D gene: NA; J gene: TRBJ2-5; CDR3 DNA: TGTGCCAGCTCACCACCCCTGGGCGCGCAGACCCAGTACTTC; CDR3 protein: CASSPPLGAQTQYF
V gene: TRBV29-1; clone size: NA; D gene: NA; J gene: TRBJ1-1; CDR3 DNA: TGCAGCGTTGCCCTGGGGTACCGCTTGGAGGGGAGCACTGAAGCTTTCTTT; CDR3 protein: CSVALGYRLEGSTEAFF
V gene: TRBV7-2; clone size: NA; D gene: TRBD2; J gene: TRBJ2-3; CDR3 DNA: TGTGCCAGCAGCTTCGGACTAGCGGACAGCACAGATACGCAGTATTTT; CDR3 protein: CASSFGLADSTDTQYF
V gene: TRBV27; clone size: NA; D gene: NA; J gene: TRBJ2-7; CDR3 DNA: TGTGTCAGCAGTCAGGGGAAAGGGGGCTACGAGCAGTACTTC; CDR3 protein: CVSSQGKGGYEQYF
V gene: TRBV20-1; clone size: NA; D gene: TRBD2; J gene: TRBJ2-7; CDR3 DNA: TGCAGTGCTCGCCGGGACTACCATGAGCAGTACTTC; CDR3 protein: CSARRDYHEQYF
V gene: TRBV27; clone size: NA; D gene: TRBD1; J gene: TRBJ1-2; CDR3 DNA: TGTGCCAGCAGATATAATACAGGGGGGTACACCTTC; CDR3 protein: CASRYNTGGYTF
V gene: TRBV6-5; clone size: NA; D gene: TRBD1; J gene: TRBJ2-1; CDR3 DNA: TGTGCCAGCAGTCCCCGGGACAGCGCCTCTTACAATGAGCAGTTCTTC; CDR3 protein: CASSPRDSASYNEQFF
V gene: TRBV6-5; clone size: once; D gene: TRBD2; J gene: TRBJ2-5; CDR3 DNA: TGTGCCAGCAGTTACGTCCCGCGGGGGGTACAAGAGACCCAGTACTTC; CDR3 protein: CASSYVPRGVQETQYF
V gene: TRBV6-1; clone size: few; D gene: TRBD2; J gene: TRBJ2-1; CDR3 DNA: TGTGCCAGCAGAGACACTAGCGGGAGTTCCTCCTACAATGAGCAGTTCTTC; CDR3 protein: CASRDTSGSSSYNEQFF
V gene: TRBV10-3; clone size: NA; D gene: TRBD1; J gene: TRBJ2-7; CDR3 DNA: TGTGCCCTCAGGCCCGGGACAGGGCACTCCTACGAGCAGTACTTC; CDR3 protein: CALRPGTGHSYEQYF
V gene: TRBV18; clone size: NA; D gene: NA; J gene: TRBJ1-1; CDR3 DNA: TGTGCCAGCTCACCACAGGTTTCAAGAGACACTGAAGCTTTCTTT; CDR3 protein: CASSPQVSRDTEAFF
V gene: TRBV5-1; clone size: once; D gene: TRBD2; J gene: TRBJ2-3; CDR3 DNA: TGCGCCAGCAGCTCGCAAAAGATGTTAGCGGGGGGAGCAGATACGCAGTATTTT; CDR3 protein: CASSSQKMLAGGADTQYF
V gene: TRBV7-3; clone size: few; D gene: TRBD1; J gene: TRBJ2-5; CDR3 DNA: TGTGCCAGCAGCCTCTACAGGGGGGAGACCCAGTACTTC; CDR3 protein: CASSLYRGETQYF
V gene: TRBV7-2; clone size: NA; D gene: NA; J gene: TRBJ2-4; CDR3 DNA: TGTGCCAGCAGCTTAGCGGCCCCCGGGACAGCCAAAAACATTCAGTACTTC; CDR3 protein: CASSLAAPGTAKNIQYF
V gene: TRBV7-2; clone size: NA; D gene: NA; J gene: TRBJ2-4; CDR3 DNA: TGTGCCAGCAGCGAAAGAGAAAACATTCAGTACTTC; CDR3 protein: CASSERENIQYF
V gene: TRBV6-6; clone size: many; D gene: NA; J gene: TRBJ1-1; CDR3 DNA: TGTGCCAGCAGCAGGACAGAGAACACTGAAGCTTTCTTT; CDR3 protein: CASSRTENTEAFF
V gene: TRBV28; clone size: NA; D gene: NA; J gene: TRBJ2-1; CDR3 DNA: TGTGCCAGCAGTTTGGTCCCCGGCTCCTACAATGAGCAGTTCTTC; CDR3 protein: CASSLVPGSYNEQFF
V gene: TRBV6-2/TRBV6-3; clone size: NA; D gene: NA; J gene: TRBJ1-1; CDR3 DNA: TGTGCCAGCAGTTACATAGGGAACACTGAAGCTTTCTTT; CDR3 protein: CASSYIGNTEAFF
V gene: TRBV4-2; clone size: NA; D gene: NA; J gene: TRBJ1-6; CDR3 DNA: TGTGCCAGCAGCCAAGATAGAACCGGCGCCACAGGGCTTAGGGTACCCCTCCACTTT; CDR3 protein: CASSQDRTGATGLRVPLHF
V gene: TRBV12-3/TRBV12-4; clone size: few; D gene: NA; J gene: TRBJ2-5; CDR3 DNA: TGTGCCAGCAGTCGACTCTTATCGGATTCCCTCCAAGAGACCCAGTACTTC; CDR3 protein: CASSRLLSDSLQETQYF
V gene: TRBV2; clone size: NA; D gene: NA; J gene: TRBJ1-2; CDR3 DNA: TGTGCCAGCAGCTACAGGGTATACTATGGCTACACCTTC; CDR3 protein: CASSYRVYYGYTF
V gene: TRBV12-3/TRBV12-4; clone size: few; D gene: TRBD1; J gene: TRBJ1-5; CDR3 DNA: TGTGCCAGCAGTCCAAAGGGTACAGGGGCGGATCAGCCCCAGCATTTT; CDR3 protein: CASSPKGTGADQPQHF
V gene: TRBV9; clone size: NA; D gene: NA; J gene: TRBJ2-3; CDR3 DNA: TGTGCCAGCAGCGGCAGGGGTTCAGATACGCAGTATTTT; CDR3 protein: CASSGRGSDTQYF
V gene: TRBV6-6; clone size: NA; D gene: NA; J gene: TRBJ1-1; CDR3 DNA: TGTGCCATTTCTAGGGGGGTGAACACTGAAGCTTTCTTT; CDR3 protein: CAISRGVNTEAFF
V gene: TRBV29-1; clone size: NA; D gene: NA; J gene: TRBJ2-2; CDR3 DNA: TGCAGCGTTCGGACTTCTCCGAACACCGGGGAGCTGTTTTTT; CDR3 protein: CSVRTSPNTGELFF
V gene: TRBV7-2; clone size: few; D gene: NA; J gene: TRBJ2-6; CDR3 DNA: TGTGCCAGCAGCTTAGTGGTAGGGTTGGGCTCTGGGGCCAACGTCCTGACTTTC; CDR3 protein: CASSLVVGLGSGANVLTF
V gene: TRBV6-2/TRBV6-3; clone size: NA; D gene: NA; J gene: TRBJ2-3; CDR3 DNA: TGTGCCAGCAAAATTGGGGGGTCCACAGATACGCAGTATTTT; CDR3 protein: CASKIGGSTDTQYF
V gene: TRBV20-1; clone size: few; D gene: NA; J gene: TRBJ1-1; CDR3 DNA: TGCAGTGCTAGCAACAGGGATCCGAACACTGAAGCTTTCTTT; CDR3 protein: CSASNRDPNTEAFF
V gene: TRBV12-3/TRBV12-4; clone size: NA; D gene: TRBD1; J gene: TRBJ2-5; CDR3 DNA: TGTGCCAGCAGTTATCGGGACAGAGCCCAAGAGACCCAGTACTTC; CDR3 protein: CASSYRDRAQETQYF
V gene: TRBV7-9; clone size: few; D gene: TRBD1; J gene: TRBJ2-6; CDR3 DNA: TGTGCCAGCAGTCCAAGACAGGGGCAAAGCTCTGGGGCCAACGTCCTGACTTTC; CDR3 protein: CASSPRQGQSSGANVLTF
V gene: TRBV10-3; clone size: NA; D gene: NA; J gene: TRBJ2-7; CDR3 DNA: TGTGCCATCAGTCGAGGAGGGGGGGAAACCTACGAGCAGTACTTC; CDR3 protein: CAISRGGGETYEQYF